This T cell receptor (beta chain) came from a study of blood T cell repertoires in COVID-19 (dated by TCRdb to the early 2020s). Regarding the study in general: Samples from collaborators originated in the United States, Italy and Spain and spanned both the acute and convalescent phases of COVID-19. The repertoires were made available in a free public database intended to serve as a resource for research on the immune response to SARS-CoV-2. Where available, HLA class I and class II types were obtained from metadata supplied by the sample provider rather than from assay-based typing. The prospective study material was composed of cDNA or gDNA derived from T cells, B-cell-depleted T cells, or PBMCs. Subjects who had been exposed to COVID-19, were actively infected with it, or had recovered from it provided the deeply sampled blood TCRbeta repertoires that made up the dataset. A de-identified subject ID, COVID-19 status, age in years and sex were almost always included in the sample metadata. The samples were drawn from two sources: the first 160 participants of the ongoing ImmuneRACE study, and approximately 1,300 subjects contributed by 6 global collaborators.

The collaborating institutions used their own protocols to collect whole blood in K2EDTA tubes. For TCRbeta analysis, collaborators shipped samples as frozen whole blood, isolated PBMCs, or DNA extracted from either of those sample types. General findings and caveats noted by the study authors: The quantity of clinical and demographic metadata differed by source and by participant and was supplied without curation.

The immunoSEQ Assay, a bias-controlled multiplex PCR, was used to amplify TCRbeta CDR3 regions from genomic DNA. Processing in the source paper ran as follows. The number of nucleated cells in each sample was estimated by amplification of reference gene primers within the assay. Sequence reads were collapsed and filtered to measure the absolute abundance of every unique TCRbeta CDR3 rearrangement. For each sample, productive Simpson clonality was calculated by taking the square root of Simpson's diversity index across productive rearrangements. Drawn from immuneACCESS, this table holds only the in-frame rearrangements with V and J called that TCRdb kept. Clones are partly lost; checked studies trace under half to an unresolved V gene and leave the rest unexplained. V and J calls and clone size are given by that table; D and trimming were obtained from the DNA. The sample table lists 150,000 to 160,000 clones, about 85% of them with a count of one. Together, the top ten hold approximately 2.4% of the sample.

Note on this clone: No antigen is known for it. No much larger clone is present one base from it, and per-base qualities are unavailable.

The germline V gene supplies CDR1 MDHEN and CDR2 SYDVKM. From the cysteine up to the phenylalanine, the CDR3 has a length of 13 residues. The kept DNA is CDR3 alone, 39 bases in frame from the first base. V was cut back by 8 bases and J by 1 base, leaving a gap of 11 bases between them. Sample: peripheral blood. The sequence is built from TRBV28 and TRBJ1-2, with TRBD1 tentatively as D gene (5 bases match). The TCR sequence derives from a woman in her 70s with acute or convalescent COVID-19. The CDR3 in this case is CASESGVNYGYTF. The DNA sequence is TGTGCCAGCGAATCGGGGGTTAACTATGGCTACACCTTC.